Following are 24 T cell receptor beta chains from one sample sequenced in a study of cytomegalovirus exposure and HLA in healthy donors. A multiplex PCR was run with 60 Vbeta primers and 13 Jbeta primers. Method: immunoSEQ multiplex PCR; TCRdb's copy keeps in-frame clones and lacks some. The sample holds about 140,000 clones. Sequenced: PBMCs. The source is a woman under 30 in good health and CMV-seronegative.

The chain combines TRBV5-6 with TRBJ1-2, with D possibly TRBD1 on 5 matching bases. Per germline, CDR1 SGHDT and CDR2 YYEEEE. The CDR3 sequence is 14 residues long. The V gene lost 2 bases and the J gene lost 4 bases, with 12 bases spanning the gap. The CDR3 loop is CASSFTGTSYGYTF. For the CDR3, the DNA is TGTGCCAGCAGCTTTACAGGTACCAGCTATGGCTACACCTTC.

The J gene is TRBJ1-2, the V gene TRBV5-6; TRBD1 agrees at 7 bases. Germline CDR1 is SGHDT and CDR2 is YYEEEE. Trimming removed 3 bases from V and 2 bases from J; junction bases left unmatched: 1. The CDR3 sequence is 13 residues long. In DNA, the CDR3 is TGTGCCAGCAGCTCCAGGGGGAACTATGGCTACACCTTC. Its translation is CASSSRGNYGYTF.

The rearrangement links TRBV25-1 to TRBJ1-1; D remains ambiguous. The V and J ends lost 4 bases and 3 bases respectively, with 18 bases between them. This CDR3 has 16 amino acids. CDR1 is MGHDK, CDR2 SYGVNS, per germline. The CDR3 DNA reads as TGTGCCAGCAGTGCGAGGGAAGGAGGTTGGTACACTGAAGCTTTCTTT. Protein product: CASSAREGGWYTEAFF.

The CDR3 spells CASEPGLAGINSYEQYV. As DNA, the CDR3 is TGTGCCTCTGAACCCGGACTAGCGGGAATTAACTCCTACGAGCAGTACGTC. This chain uses TRBV7-8 with TRBJ2-7, with 12 bases aligning to TRBD2. CDR3 size: 17 residues. With 11 bases clipped from V and 0 bases from J, the junction kept 14 bases outside the gene matches. CDR1 is SGHVS and CDR2 is FQNEAQ in the germline V gene.

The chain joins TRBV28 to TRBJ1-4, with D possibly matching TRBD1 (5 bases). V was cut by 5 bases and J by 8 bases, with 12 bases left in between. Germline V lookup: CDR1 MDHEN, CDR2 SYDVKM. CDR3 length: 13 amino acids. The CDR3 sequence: CASSGGGREKLFF. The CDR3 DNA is TGTGCCAGCAGTGGGGGGGGACGGGAAAAACTGTTTTTT.

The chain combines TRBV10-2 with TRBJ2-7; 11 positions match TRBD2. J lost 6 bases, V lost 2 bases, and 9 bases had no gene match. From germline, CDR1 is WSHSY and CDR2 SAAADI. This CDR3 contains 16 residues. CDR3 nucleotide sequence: TGCGCCAGCAGTGAGCCGGCCGGGACTAGCGGCTCCGAGCAGTACTTC. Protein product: CASSEPAGTSGSEQYF.

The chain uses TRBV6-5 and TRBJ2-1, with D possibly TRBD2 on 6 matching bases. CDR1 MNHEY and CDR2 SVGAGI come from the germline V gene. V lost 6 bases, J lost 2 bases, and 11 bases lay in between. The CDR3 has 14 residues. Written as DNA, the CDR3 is TGTGCCAGCAGCCGTAGCGGTACCTACAATGAGCAGTTCTTC. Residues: CASSRSGTYNEQFF.

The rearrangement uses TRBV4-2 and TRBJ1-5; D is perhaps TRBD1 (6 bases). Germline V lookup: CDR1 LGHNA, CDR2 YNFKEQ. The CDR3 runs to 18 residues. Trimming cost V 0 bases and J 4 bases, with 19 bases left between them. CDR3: CASSQDRQGSTVNQPQHF. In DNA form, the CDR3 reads TGTGCCAGCAGCCAAGATCGCCAGGGGTCGACGGTAAATCAGCCCCAGCATTTT.

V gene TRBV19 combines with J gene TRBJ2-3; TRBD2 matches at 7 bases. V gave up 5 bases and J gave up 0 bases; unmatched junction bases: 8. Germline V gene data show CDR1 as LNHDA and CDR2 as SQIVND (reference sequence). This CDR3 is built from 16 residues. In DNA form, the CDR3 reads TGTGCCAGTAGTCATACAGCGGGGCCAAGCACAGATACGCAGTATTTT. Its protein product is CASSHTAGPSTDTQYF. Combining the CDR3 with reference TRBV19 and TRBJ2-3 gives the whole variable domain DGGITQSPKYLFRKEGQNVTLSCEQNLNHDAMYWYRQDPGQGLRLIYYSQIVNDFQKGDIAEGYSVSREKKESFPLTVTSAQKNPTAFYLCASSHTAGPSTDTQYFGPGTRLTVL.

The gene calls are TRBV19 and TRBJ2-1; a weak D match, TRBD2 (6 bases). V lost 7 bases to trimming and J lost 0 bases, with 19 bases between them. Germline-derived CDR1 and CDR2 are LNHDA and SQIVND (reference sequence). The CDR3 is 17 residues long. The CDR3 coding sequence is TGTGCCAGTAACTCGCGGGGCAAGTACACCTCCTACAATGAGCAGTTCTTC. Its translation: CASNSRGKYTSYNEQFF.

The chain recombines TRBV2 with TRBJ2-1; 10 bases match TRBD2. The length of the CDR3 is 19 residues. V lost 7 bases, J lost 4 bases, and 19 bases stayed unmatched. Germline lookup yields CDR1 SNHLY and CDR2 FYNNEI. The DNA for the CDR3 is TGTGCCAGCACCAGCGTCCCTAGCGGGAGTTCGACCTTTTACAATGAGCAGTTCTTC. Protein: CASTSVPSGSSTFYNEQFF.

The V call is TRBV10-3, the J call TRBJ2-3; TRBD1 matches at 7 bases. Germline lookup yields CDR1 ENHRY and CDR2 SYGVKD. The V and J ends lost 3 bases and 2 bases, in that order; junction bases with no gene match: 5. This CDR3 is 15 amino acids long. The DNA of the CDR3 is TGTGCCATCAGTGATACAGGGGCTACCACAGATACGCAGTATTTT. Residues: CAISDTGATTDTQYF.

CDR3 sequence (DNA): TGTGCCAGCAGCCTCGACAGGGGGTCGTATGGCTACACCTTC. This gives the protein CASSLDRGSYGYTF. This chain joins TRBV5-6 and TRBJ1-2; 9 bases map to TRBD1. Germline V gene lookup returns CDR1 SGHDT and CDR2 YYEEEE. V was pared by 4 bases and J by 5 bases, with 6 bases of the junction left unmatched. The CDR3 extends over 14 amino acids.

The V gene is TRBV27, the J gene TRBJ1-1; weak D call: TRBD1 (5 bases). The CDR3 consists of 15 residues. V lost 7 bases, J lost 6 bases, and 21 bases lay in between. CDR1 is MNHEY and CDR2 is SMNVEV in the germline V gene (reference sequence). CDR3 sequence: CASIRSWGGDSEAFF. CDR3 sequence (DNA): TGTGCCAGCATAAGGTCCTGGGGGGGAGACTCTGAAGCTTTCTTT.

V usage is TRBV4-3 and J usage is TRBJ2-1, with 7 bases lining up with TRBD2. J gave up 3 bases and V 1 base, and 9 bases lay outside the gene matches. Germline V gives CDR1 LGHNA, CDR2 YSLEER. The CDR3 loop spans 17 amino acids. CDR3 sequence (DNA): TGCGCCAGCAGCCAAGGTTATGGCGCGGGAGTCTACAATGAGCAGTTCTTC. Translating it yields CASSQGYGAGVYNEQFF.

The CDR3 spells CASTLSEGYTGELFF. Here the CDR3 DNA reads TGTGCCAGCACCTTGTCGGAGGGTTACACCGGGGAGCTGTTTTTT. The rearrangement uses TRBV6-1 and TRBJ2-2, with TRBD2 as a possible D gene (6 bases). Per the germline V gene, CDR1 is MNHNS and CDR2 is SASEGT. The V gene lost 7 bases and the J gene lost 3 bases, with 15 bases spanning the gap. The CDR3 extends over 15 amino acids.

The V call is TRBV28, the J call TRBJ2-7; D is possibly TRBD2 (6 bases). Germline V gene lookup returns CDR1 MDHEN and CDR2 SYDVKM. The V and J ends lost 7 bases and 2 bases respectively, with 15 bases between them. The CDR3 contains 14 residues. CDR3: CASIGGGAPYEQYF. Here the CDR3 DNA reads TGTGCCAGCATTGGCGGAGGGGCGCCCTACGAGCAGTACTTC.

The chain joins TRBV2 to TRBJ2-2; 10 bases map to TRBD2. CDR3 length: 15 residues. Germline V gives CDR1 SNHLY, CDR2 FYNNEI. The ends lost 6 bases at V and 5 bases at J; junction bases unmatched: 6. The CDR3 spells CASRRTSGITGELFF. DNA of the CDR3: TGTGCCAGCAGGCGTACTAGCGGGATTACCGGGGAGCTGTTTTTT.

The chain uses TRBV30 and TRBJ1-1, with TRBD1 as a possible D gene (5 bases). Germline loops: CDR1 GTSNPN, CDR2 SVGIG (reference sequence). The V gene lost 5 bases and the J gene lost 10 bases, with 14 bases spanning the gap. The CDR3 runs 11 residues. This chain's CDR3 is CAWDGGTGAFF. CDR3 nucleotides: TGTGCCTGGGACGGGGGAACCGGAGCTTTCTTT.

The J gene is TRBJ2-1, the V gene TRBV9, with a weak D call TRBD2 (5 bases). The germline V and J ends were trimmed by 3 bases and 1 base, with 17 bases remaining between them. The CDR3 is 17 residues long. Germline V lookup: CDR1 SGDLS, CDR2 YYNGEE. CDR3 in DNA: TGTGCCAGCAGCGCCTTTCACGGGTCGGGGTCCTACAATGAGCAGTTCTTC. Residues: CASSAFHGSGSYNEQFF.

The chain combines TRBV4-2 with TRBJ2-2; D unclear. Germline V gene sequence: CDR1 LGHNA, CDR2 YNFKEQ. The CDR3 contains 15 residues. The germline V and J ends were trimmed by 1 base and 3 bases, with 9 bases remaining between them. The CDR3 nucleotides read TGTGCCAGCAGCCAAGGAAAAACAGACACCGGGGAGCTGTTTTTT. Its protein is CASSQGKTDTGELFF.

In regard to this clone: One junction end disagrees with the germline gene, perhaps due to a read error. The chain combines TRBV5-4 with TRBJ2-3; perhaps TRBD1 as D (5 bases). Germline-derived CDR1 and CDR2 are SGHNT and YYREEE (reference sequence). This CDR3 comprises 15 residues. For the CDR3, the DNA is TGTACCAGCAGCTTGGGGCCAGGTATACGAGATACGCAGTATTTT. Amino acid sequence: CTSSLGPGIRDTQYF.

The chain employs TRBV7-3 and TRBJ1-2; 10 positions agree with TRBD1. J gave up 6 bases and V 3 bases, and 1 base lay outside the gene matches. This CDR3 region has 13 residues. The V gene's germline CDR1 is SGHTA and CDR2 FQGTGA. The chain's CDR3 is CASSFGTGDGYTF. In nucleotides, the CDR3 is TGTGCCAGCAGCTTTGGGACAGGGGATGGCTACACCTTC. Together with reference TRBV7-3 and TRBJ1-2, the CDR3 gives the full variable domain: GAGVSQTPSNKVTEKGKYVELRCDPISGHTALYWYRQSLGQGPEFLIYFQGTGAADDSGLPNDRFFAVRPEGSVSTLKIQRTERGDSAVYLCASSFGTGDGYTFGSGTRLTVV.

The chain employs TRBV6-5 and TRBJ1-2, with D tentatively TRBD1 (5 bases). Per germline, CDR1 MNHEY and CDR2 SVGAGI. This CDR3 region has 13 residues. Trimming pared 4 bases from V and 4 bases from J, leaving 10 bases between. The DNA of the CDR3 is TGTGCCAGCAGTTTCGACAGTTTCTATGGCTACACCTTC. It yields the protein CASSFDSFYGYTF.